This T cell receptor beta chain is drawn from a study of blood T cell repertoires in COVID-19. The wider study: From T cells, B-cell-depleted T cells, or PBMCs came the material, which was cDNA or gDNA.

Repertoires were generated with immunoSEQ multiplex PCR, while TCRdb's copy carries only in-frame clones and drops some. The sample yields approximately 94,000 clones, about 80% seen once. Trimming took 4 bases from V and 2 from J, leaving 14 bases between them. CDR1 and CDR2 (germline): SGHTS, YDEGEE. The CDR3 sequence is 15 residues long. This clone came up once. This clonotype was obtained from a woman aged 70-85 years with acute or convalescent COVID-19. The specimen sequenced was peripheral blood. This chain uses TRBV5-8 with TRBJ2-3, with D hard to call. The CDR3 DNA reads TGTGCCAGCAGCCCCCGGTCCCGAAACACAGATACGCAGTATTTT. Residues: CASSPRSRNTDTQYF.